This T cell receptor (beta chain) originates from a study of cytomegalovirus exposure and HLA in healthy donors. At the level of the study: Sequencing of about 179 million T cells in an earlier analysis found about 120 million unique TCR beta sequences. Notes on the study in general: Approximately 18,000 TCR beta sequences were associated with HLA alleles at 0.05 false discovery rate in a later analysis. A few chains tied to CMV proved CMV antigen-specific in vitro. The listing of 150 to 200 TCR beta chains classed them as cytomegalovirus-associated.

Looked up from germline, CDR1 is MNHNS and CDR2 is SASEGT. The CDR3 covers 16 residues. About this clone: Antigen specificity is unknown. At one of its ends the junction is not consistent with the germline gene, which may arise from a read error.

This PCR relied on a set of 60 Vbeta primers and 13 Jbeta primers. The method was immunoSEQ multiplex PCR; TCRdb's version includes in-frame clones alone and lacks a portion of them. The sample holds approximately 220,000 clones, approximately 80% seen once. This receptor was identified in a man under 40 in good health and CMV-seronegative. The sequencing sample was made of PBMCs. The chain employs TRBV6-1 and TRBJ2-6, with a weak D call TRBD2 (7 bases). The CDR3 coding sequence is TGTGCCAGCAGTGAAAGGGCGGGGGCCGGGGCCAGCGTCCTGACTTTC. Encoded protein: CASSERAGAGASVLTF.